The 25 T cell receptor beta chains in this list originate from one sample, sequenced in a study of T cells in Graves' hyperthyroidism and ophthalmopathy. From RNA transcripts, TCR beta CDR3 regions were amplified. Using the HTBI primer set, a first-round RT-PCR was run on the TCR CDR3. TCRdb itself ran the multiplex PCR reads through MiXCR, one entry per CDR3 protein. This table holds more than 300,000 distinct CDR3 sequences, approximately 17% found once. What was sequenced was blood. Receptors originate from a woman in her twenties or thirties with Graves' hyperthyroidism that later progressed to Graves' ophthalmopathy.

This clonotype was recorded at least ten times. The genes are TRBV20-1 and TRBJ2-5, with 16 bases aligning to TRBD2. The germline CDR1 and CDR2 sequences are DFQATT and SNEGSKA (reference sequence). The CDR3 contains 19 residues. V was clipped by 2 bases and J by 5 bases; unmatched bases: 14. CDR3 coding DNA: TGCAGTGCTAGATTCGCGGCGGGACTAGCGGGGGGGCCAAGCGAGACCCAGTACTTC. Translation: CSARFAAGLAGGPSETQYF.

This clonotype was found a few times. The chain couples TRBV11-3 to TRBJ2-6; possibly TRBD1 for D (9 bases). The CDR3 contains 19 residues. From germline, CDR1 is SGHNT and CDR2 YENEEA. Trimming left V 5 bases short and J 0 bases short, with 20 bases between. CDR3 in DNA: TGTGCCAGCAGCCCAGGTAGCGGGACAGGGAGCTCTGGGGCCAACGTCCTGACTTTC. Its translation: CASSPGSGTGSSGANVLTF.

In its sample, this clonotype was seen many times. J is TRBJ1-5 and V is TRBV11-2; 7 nucleotides line up with TRBD1. The CDR3 covers 14 residues. Trimming took 6 bases from V and 10 from J; bases not matched to a gene: 12. CDR1 and CDR2 (germline): SGHAT, FQNNGV. This CDR3 reads CASRDRWGVKPQHF. CDR3 DNA sequence: TGTGCCAGCAGGGACAGGTGGGGGGTGAAACCCCAGCATTTT.

This clonotype was counted many times. The chain uses TRBV27 and TRBJ2-7; TRBD1 aligns across 8 bases. The length of the CDR3 is 15 residues. Per germline, CDR1 MNHEY and CDR2 SMNVEV (reference sequence). With 3 bases clipped from V and 5 bases from J, the junction kept 9 bases outside the gene matches. CDR3 coding DNA: TGTGCCAGCAGTTTTCTCGGACAGGGTGTCGACGAGCAGTACTTC. It is translated as CASSFLGQGVDEQYF.

This clonotype has a count of ten or more. In nucleotides, the CDR3 is TGTGCCAGCAGCTCCATAAATAGGACAGGGGGCAACACCGGGGAGCTGTTTTTT. Translated, it gives CASSSINRTGGNTGELFF. The chain has TRBV7-9 and TRBJ2-2; 11 bases are a match to TRBD1. With 4 bases clipped from V and 2 bases from J, the junction kept 9 bases outside the gene matches. Germline CDR1 reads SEHNR; CDR2 reads FQNEAQ (reference sequence). This CDR3 region has 18 residues.

This clonotype appeared many times. Mismatch with germline at one junction end may stem from a read error. V gene TRBV2 combines with J gene TRBJ2-2; D gene unclear. Germline loops: CDR1 SNHLY, CDR2 FYNNEI. The CDR3 contains 13 residues. The CDR3 is CASSLTPTRELFF. The DNA for the CDR3 is TGTGCCAGCAGCCTAACCCCCACCCGGGAGCTGTTTTTT. Full variable domain (rest looked up from reference TRBV2 and TRBJ2-2): EPEVTQTPSHQVTQMGQEVILRCVPISNHLYFYWYRQILGQKVEFLVSFYNNEISEKSEIFDDQFSVERPDGSNFTLKIRSTKLEDSAMYFCASSLTPTRELFFGEGSRLTVL.

This clonotype was found a few times. The chain has TRBV6-1 and TRBJ2-4, with 7 bases lining up with TRBD1. Germline CDR1 MNHNS, CDR2 SASEGT. Trimming removed 7 bases from V and 4 bases from J; junction bases left unmatched: 10. The CDR3 is 15 amino acids. The CDR3 sequence: CASTANRDRKNIQYF. The CDR3 coding sequence is TGTGCCAGCACCGCCAACCGGGACAGAAAAAACATTCAGTACTTC.

This clonotype appeared many times. The chain employs TRBV19 and TRBJ2-7; 7 positions match TRBD2. There are 13 residues in the CDR3. The junction had 6 bases not matched to a gene; V was cut back by 8 bases and J by 2 bases. The germline V gene encodes CDR1 LNHDA and CDR2 SQIVND (reference sequence). In DNA, the CDR3 is TGTGCCAGTCGCGGGAGACAAGCCTACGAGCAGTACTTC. Translation: CASRGRQAYEQYF.

Concerning this clonotype: Since a much larger clone is just one base distant, this may be a read error. The V call is TRBV6-2 or TRBV6-3, the J call TRBJ2-1; unclear D gene. The V and J ends lost 5 bases and 7 bases respectively, with 6 bases between them. This CDR3 spans 11 amino acids. The V gene's germline CDR1 is MNHEY and CDR2 SVGEGT. CDR3 coding DNA: TGTGCCAGCAGTATAATTAATGAGCAGTTCTTC. Translating it yields CASSIINEQFF.

This clonotype occurred many times. The rearrangement uses TRBV27 and TRBJ1-1; 10 nucleotides agree with TRBD1. The length of the CDR3 is 17 residues. Losses at the gene ends were 5 bases for V and 3 bases for J; bases not matched to a gene: 12. In germline, CDR1 is MNHEY, CDR2 SMNVEV (reference sequence). The CDR3 DNA reads TGTGCCAGCAGTCCCCGGAGGACAGGGGGGAAGGACACTGAAGCTTTCTTT. Encoded protein: CASSPRRTGGKDTEAFF.

This chain uses TRBV14 with TRBJ1-2; D remains unclear. CDR1 and CDR2 (germline): SGHDN, FVKESK. The CDR3 sequence is 13 residues long. V lost 0 bases to trimming and J lost 7 bases, with 9 bases between them. The CDR3 sequence: CASSQEFGGGYTF. CDR3 sequence (DNA): TGTGCCAGCAGCCAAGAATTTGGCGGTGGCTACACCTTC.

This clonotype was picked up many times. The rearrangement joins TRBV5-1 to TRBJ1-6; D is undetermined. CDR3 size: 14 residues. V gave up 4 bases and J gave up 10 bases, with 15 bases separating them. In germline, CDR1 is SGHRS, CDR2 YFSETQ. The CDR3 sequence is CASSDAGVRSPLHF. In DNA form, the CDR3 reads TGCGCCAGCAGCGATGCCGGGGTTCGCTCACCCCTCCACTTT.

This clonotype was seen repeatedly, ten times or more. This chain links TRBV27 with TRBJ2-1; TRBD2 agrees at 7 bases. This CDR3 is 18 amino acids long. The ends lost 1 base at V and 0 bases at J; junction bases unmatched: 9. Germline V gives CDR1 MNHEY, CDR2 SMNVEV (reference sequence). The CDR3 here is CASSLWGGEGVSYNEQFF. In DNA form, the CDR3 reads TGTGCCAGCAGTTTATGGGGGGGGGAGGGAGTCTCCTACAATGAGCAGTTCTTC.

This clonotype has more than one count but fewer than ten. The chain links TRBV3-1 to TRBJ2-1; D gene ambiguous. This CDR3 contains 13 residues. CDR1 and CDR2 (germline): LGHDT, YNNKEL (reference sequence). Trimming took off 0 bases at V and 9 bases at J, with 9 bases between the two ends. This chain's CDR3 is CASSQDATGEQFF. The CDR3 DNA is TGTGCCAGCAGCCAAGATGCGACGGGTGAGCAGTTCTTC.

This clonotype was recorded at least ten times. The chain links TRBV12-3 or TRBV12-4 to TRBJ2-7; D not resolved. The CDR3 has 15 residues. Trimming removed 5 bases from V and 3 bases from J, with 17 bases in between. CDR3 nucleotide sequence: TGTGCCAGCAGTCTCGGGCCGTCTCGCGGCTACGAGCAGTACTTC. Protein: CASSLGPSRGYEQYF.

This rearrangement joins TRBV11-3 to TRBJ2-3; D perhaps matches TRBD2 (5 bases). Germline V gene sequence: CDR1 SGHNT, CDR2 YENEEA. This CDR3 contains 14 residues. Trimming took off 3 bases at V and 0 bases at J, with 7 bases between the two ends. The CDR3 bases are TGTGCCAGCAGCTTTAGCGACAGCACAGATACGCAGTATTTT. Its translation: CASSFSDSTDTQYF. The whole variable domain, remainder taken from reference TRBV11-3 and TRBJ2-3, is EAGVVQSPRYKIIEKKQPVAFWCNPISGHNTLYWYLQNLGQGPELLIRYENEEAVDDSQLPKDRFSAERLKGVDSTLKIQPAELGDSAVYLCASSFSDSTDTQYFGPGTRLTVL.

The chain carries TRBV28 and TRBJ2-7; a possible D gene is TRBD2 (7 bases). CDR1 is MDHEN and CDR2 is SYDVKM in the germline V gene. The CDR3 spans 13 residues. The V and J ends lost 8 bases and 0 bases respectively, with 11 bases between them. The CDR3 spells CASGRGDSYEQYF. The CDR3 DNA reads TGTGCCAGCGGGAGGGGGGACTCCTACGAGCAGTACTTC. Using reference TRBV28 and TRBJ2-7 for the parts outside the CDR3, the full variable domain is DVKVTQSSRYLVKRTGEKVFLECVQDMDHENMFWYRQDPGLGLRLIYFSYDVKMKEKGDIPEGYSVSREKKERFSLILESASTNQTSMYLCASGRGDSYEQYFGPGTRLTVT.

The J gene is TRBJ1-1, the V gene TRBV11-2, with unresolved D. This CDR3 is built from 13 residues. Germline V gives CDR1 SGHAT, CDR2 FQNNGV. V was cut by 1 base and J by 5 bases, with 8 bases left in between. The CDR3 is CASSLAGPTEAFF. CDR3 nucleotides: TGTGCCAGCAGCTTAGCAGGACCTACTGAAGCTTTCTTT.

The chain couples TRBV27 to TRBJ2-5; TRBD2 matches 15 bases. The ends lost 3 bases at V and 5 bases at J; junction bases unmatched: 4. In germline, CDR1 is MNHEY, CDR2 SMNVEV (reference sequence). The CDR3 totals 16 residues. The CDR3 here is CASSFGLAGGQETQYF. For the CDR3, the DNA is TGTGCCAGCAGTTTTGGACTAGCGGGAGGGCAGGAGACCCAGTACTTC.

This clonotype has at least ten counts. This chain connects TRBV24-1 to TRBJ1-2; D remains unclear. The CDR3 length is 14 residues. Germline values: CDR1 KGHDR, CDR2 SFDVKD. V gave up 2 bases and J gave up 2 bases, with 8 bases separating them. In DNA, the CDR3 is TGTGCCACCAGTGATTGGGCAACGAACTATGGCTACACCTTC. Its protein is CATSDWATNYGYTF.

The chain recombines TRBV5-5 with TRBJ1-4; the D gene is possibly TRBD1 (6 bases). The CDR3 is 16 amino acids. Germline loops: CDR1 SGHKS, CDR2 YYEKEE (reference sequence). Trimming shortened V by 6 bases and J by 6 bases, and 21 bases separated the two germline ends. The CDR3 is CASTLSPGALDEKLFF. CDR3 DNA: TGTGCCAGCACCCTGAGTCCGGGGGCCTTAGATGAAAAACTGTTTTTT.

The chain is built from TRBV6-1 and TRBJ2-7, with D uncertain. Deletions cut 5 bases from V and 2 bases from J, with 13 bases between. Germline V lookup: CDR1 MNHNS, CDR2 SASEGT. The CDR3 runs 14 residues. The CDR3 nucleotides are TGTGCCAGCAGTTCCCCTCCTGCCCCCTACGAGCAGTACTTC. Residues: CASSSPPAPYEQYF.

This clonotype occurred many times. This chain connects TRBV6-1 to TRBJ1-5; D is ambiguous. CDR1 and CDR2 (germline): MNHNS, SASEGT. With 2 bases removed from V and 0 bases from J, the gap between germline ends came to 8 bases. This CDR3 is built from 15 residues. The CDR3 is CASSEFGYSNQPQHF. The CDR3 region has the DNA TGTGCCAGCAGTGAATTTGGGTATAGCAATCAGCCCCAGCATTTT.

V is TRBV30 and J is TRBJ2-7; D not certain. Per the germline V gene, CDR1 is GTSNPN and CDR2 is SVGIG (reference sequence). This CDR3 is 14 amino acids long. The V end was cut by 2 bases, the J end by 5 bases, with 16 bases between. The CDR3: CAWSSPLRFHEQYF. As DNA, the CDR3 is TGTGCCTGGAGTTCACCTCTTAGGTTCCACGAGCAGTACTTC.

This clonotype was seen at least ten times. V and J are TRBV5-1 and TRBJ2-1; 11 bases are a match to TRBD2. V gave up 4 bases and J gave up 8 bases; unmatched junction bases: 14. The CDR3 runs 17 residues. Germline V gene data show CDR1 as SGHRS and CDR2 as YFSETQ. Written as DNA, the CDR3 is TGCGCCAGCAGCGCTCCTAGCGGGAGGAGTGGTTCAGATGAGCAGTTCTTC. Encoded protein: CASSAPSGRSGSDEQFF.